This entry concerns a single T cell receptor (beta chain). Which antigen it targets is not known. No much larger clone is present one base from it, and per-base qualities are unavailable. The data derive from a study of blood T cell repertoires in COVID-19 (dated by TCRdb to about 2020). Some background on the complete study: Samples covering the acute and convalescent phases of COVID-19 were provided by collaborators in the United States, Italy and Spain. The material from the prospective study consisted of cDNA or gDNA derived from T cells, B-cell-depleted T cells, or PBMCs. Deeply sampled blood TCRbeta repertoires from subjects exposed to, actively infected with, or recovered from COVID-19 were included in the dataset. The repertoires were released in a freely available public database meant as a resource for research on the immune response to SARS-CoV-2. The samples were drawn from the first 160 participants of the ongoing ImmuneRACE study and from 1,254 subjects provided by 6 global collaborators. Nearly every sample came with metadata listing a de-identified subject ID, COVID-19 status, age in years and sex. Where HLA class I and class II types were available, the types were taken from metadata supplied by the sample provider, not from assay-based typing. General conclusions and limits of the study: Clinical and demographic metadata were provided uncurated, with the amount varying by source and participant.

The collaborating institutions used their own protocols to collect whole blood in K2EDTA tubes. For TCRbeta analysis, collaborator samples were shipped as frozen whole blood, as isolated PBMCs, or as DNA extracted from either sample type. Here V drops 6 bases and J drops 5 bases, and the junction holds 15 bases not matched to any gene. CDR3 length: 16 amino acids, cysteine to phenylalanine. Here the CDR3 DNA is all that survives: 48 bases in frame from base 1. Based on the germline V gene, the CDR1 and CDR2 sequences are LGHNA and YNFKEQ. The immunoSEQ Assay, a bias-controlled multiplex PCR, was used to amplify TCRbeta CDR3 regions from genomic DNA. The original methods were these. Within the assay, amplification of reference gene primers was used to estimate how many nucleated cells each sample contained. To quantify the absolute abundance of each unique TCRbeta CDR3 rearrangement, sequence reads were collapsed and filtered. Productive Simpson clonality was computed per sample as the square root of Simpson's diversity index over productive rearrangements. The immuneACCESS repertoire file appears here via TCRdb, limited to in-frame rearrangements. These files lack a portion of the clones; in checked studies, under half of the deficit traces to unresolved V genes, and the cause of the others is not known. The V and J calls and the clone size are those of that table, but D and trimming were determined from the DNA. The sample table contains approximately 130,000 clones; only one count was recorded for roughly three quarters of them. Jointly, the top ten make up 20% to 25% of the sample.

The V gene is TRBV4-2 and the J gene is TRBJ2-5, with 7 bases in between that match TRBD2. This TCR was sampled from an elderly man with acute or convalescent COVID-19. Sequences were obtained from peripheral blood. This receptor has the CDR3 CASSSVGGRGRETQYF. The DNA reads as follows: TGTGCCAGCAGTTCCGTCGGTGGGCGGGGGAGGGAGACCCAGTACTTC.